Each of the 8 T cell receptor beta chains below was sequenced from the same sample in a study of neurological immune-mediated disorders. TCRdb ran MiXCR on the 5' RACE reads and lists one entry per CDR3 protein. The sample contains some 86,000 distinct CDR3 sequences, 2% to 3% of which appear only once. The source material was PBMCs. The source is a woman aged 30 to 39 with multiple sclerosis.

This clonotype was found many times. The chain carries TRBV27 and TRBJ2-5; D may be TRBD1 or TRBD2 (6 bases each). The germline gives CDR1 MNHEY, CDR2 SMNVEV (reference sequence). The CDR3 has 14 residues. Trimming took 5 bases from V and 5 from J, leaving 15 bases between them. The DNA for the CDR3 is TGTGCCAGCAGTGCAAGAGGGGGGAGGGAGACCCAGTACTTC. It encodes CASSARGGRETQYF.

On this clonotype itself: An end of the junction differs from the germline gene, which may be a read error. The J gene is TRBJ1-5, the V gene TRBV5-8; weak D call: TRBD1 (5 bases). CDR1 and CDR2 (germline): SGHTS, YDEGEE. The CDR3 totals 12 residues. The CDR3 reads CASSSQGKTQNF. As DNA, the CDR3 is TGTGCCAGCAGCTCCCAGGGTAAGACCCAGAATTTT. The whole variable domain, filled in from reference TRBV5-8 and TRBJ1-5, reads EAGVTQSPTHLIKTRGQQATLRCSPISGHTSVYWYQQALGLGLQFLLWYDEGEERNRGNFPPRFSGRQFPNYSSELNVNALELEDSALYLCASSSQGKTQNFGDGTRLSIL.

This clonotype appeared many times. The V and J genes are TRBV6-5 and TRBJ1-6; possible D gene TRBD1, 5 bases. V lost 2 bases, J lost 5 bases, and 7 bases lay in between. The CDR3 runs to 14 residues. Per the germline V gene, CDR1 is MNHEY and CDR2 is SVGAGI. Here the CDR3 DNA reads TGTGCCAGCAGTTACAGGGGCGATAATTCACCCCTCCACTTT. It is translated as CASSYRGDNSPLHF.

This clonotype appeared many times. The chain carries TRBV6-5 and TRBJ1-1; perhaps TRBD1 as D (5 bases). This CDR3 is 13 amino acids long. Per germline, CDR1 MNHEY and CDR2 SVGAGI. The V and J ends lost 5 bases and 6 bases respectively, with 13 bases between them. The DNA of the CDR3 is TGTGCCAGCAGTCCCCGAGGGGTATCTGAAGCTTTCTTT. This encodes CASSPRGVSEAFF.

This clonotype was recorded at least ten times. The CDR3 DNA reads as TGTGCCAGCAGCGGACCCAGCACTGAAGCTTTCTTT. Translating gives CASSGPSTEAFF. This chain uses TRBV9 with TRBJ1-1; unclear D gene. Trimming took off 3 bases at V and 4 bases at J, with 7 bases between the two ends. The CDR3 consists of 12 residues. Germline lookup yields CDR1 SGDLS and CDR2 YYNGEE.

At least ten counts were recorded for this clonotype. The chain combines TRBV27 with TRBJ2-3, with 7 bases identical to TRBD2. CDR3 size: 15 residues. CDR1 MNHEY and CDR2 SMNVEV come from the germline V gene (reference sequence). V shed 7 bases, J shed 3 bases, and the junction held 10 bases outside the gene matches. DNA for the CDR3: TGTGCCAGCACGACCGGGCTAGCGGTAACAGATACGCAGTATTTT. Amino acids: CASTTGLAVTDTQYF.

Many counts were recorded for this clonotype. The chain uses TRBV5-1 and TRBJ1-1; D is uncertain. In germline, CDR1 is SGHRS, CDR2 YFSETQ. Trimming cost V 0 bases and J 1 base, with 10 bases left between them. CDR3 length: 15 residues. The CDR3 bases are TGCGCCAGCAGCTTGGTGGTGGGAACGAACACTGAAGCTTTCTTT. This sequence encodes CASSLVVGTNTEAFF. Together with reference TRBV5-1 and TRBJ1-1, the CDR3 gives the full variable domain: KAGVTQTPRYLIKTRGQQVTLSCSPISGHRSVSWYQQTPGQGLQFLFEYFSETQRNKGNFPGRFSGRQFSNSRSEMNVSTLELGDSALYLCASSLVVGTNTEAFFGQGTRLTVV.

This clonotype was observed at least ten times. The V and J genes are TRBV20-1 and TRBJ1-1, with D possibly being TRBD1 (6 bases). The V gene's germline CDR1 is DFQATT and CDR2 SNEGSKA (reference sequence). V was shortened by 3 bases and J by 0 bases, with 14 bases between the two germline ends. The CDR3 runs 15 residues. CDR3 sequence reads: CSASRQGGLNTEAFF. The CDR3 DNA reads as TGCAGTGCTAGTCGGCAAGGGGGGCTGAACACTGAAGCTTTCTTT.